The 23 T cell receptor beta chains below all came from one sample that was sequenced in a study of blood T cell repertoires in COVID-19. The assay was immunoSEQ multiplex PCR, and TCRdb's table has in-frame clones only and misses some. The sample holds about 270,000 clones, 88% seen once. Input material: PBMCs or T cells enriched from blood (not recorded which). The receptor source for this set is a woman in her fifties or sixties in a cohort exposed to, infected with or recovered from COVID-19 (not recorded which).

The rearrangement links TRBV11-2 to TRBJ2-5, with 10 bases matching TRBD2. The V segment lost 5 bases and the J segment 4 bases; nucleotides outside the gene matches: 4. Germline values: CDR1 SGHAT, CDR2 FQNNGV. The CDR3 totals 14 residues. CDR3: CASSAGLALETQYF. The DNA of the CDR3 is TGTGCCAGCAGCGCGGGACTAGCGTTAGAGACCCAGTACTTC.

The rearrangement joins TRBV5-4 to TRBJ2-7, with TRBD2 matching 8 bases. The ends lost 4 bases at V and 6 bases at J; junction bases unmatched: 12. The germline V gene has CDR1 SGHNT and CDR2 YYREEE (reference sequence). This CDR3 spans 15 amino acids. Here the CDR3 reads CASSRGGSLLVEQYF. The CDR3 DNA is TGTGCCAGCAGCCGGGGGGGTTCGCTCCTGGTCGAGCAGTACTTC.

The chain combines TRBV7-6 with TRBJ2-5, with a tentative D call TRBD1 (6 bases). The CDR3 is 15 residues long. Germline CDR1 is SGHVS and CDR2 is FNYEAQ. V was clipped by 0 bases and J by 5 bases, with 13 bases between them. The CDR3 loop is CASSLAPGAAETQYF. In DNA form, the CDR3 reads TGTGCCAGCAGCTTAGCGCCAGGGGCAGCCGAGACCCAGTACTTC.

Regarding this clone: The junction departs from germline at one end; a sequencing error may be responsible. This chain links TRBV7-7 with TRBJ2-7, with a tentative D call TRBD1 (6 bases). Per the germline V gene, CDR1 is SSHAT and CDR2 is FNYEAQ (reference sequence). The CDR3 is made up of 15 amino acids. CDR3 sequence (DNA): TGTGCTAGCAGCCCCTACCCCCAGGGGAAGTACGAGCAGTACTTC. This gives the protein CASSPYPQGKYEQYF.

The chain couples TRBV7-9 to TRBJ1-1; D gene uncertain. Germline CDR1 reads SEHNR; CDR2 reads FQNEAQ (reference sequence). V was shortened by 2 bases and J by 4 bases, with 8 bases between the two germline ends. The CDR3 spans 13 residues. The CDR3 spells CASSLPAGTEAFF. In DNA, the CDR3 is TGTGCCAGCAGCTTACCGGCGGGCACTGAAGCTTTCTTT.

This sequence joins TRBV4-2 and TRBJ2-5; 13 bases are a match to TRBD2. CDR3 length: 16 residues. The V gene end was trimmed by 0 bases and the J gene end by 6 bases; junction bases not matched to a gene: 4. The germline V gene encodes CDR1 LGHNA and CDR2 YNFKEQ. The DNA of the CDR3 is TGTGCCAGCAGCCAAGAGGGGACTAGCGGGACGAAGACCCAGTACTTC. It yields the protein CASSQEGTSGTKTQYF.

The CDR3 nucleotides are TGTGCCAGCAGCTTACTAGCGGGATTGGTCTATGAGCAGTTCTTC. Encoded protein: CASSLLAGLVYEQFF. The V and J genes are TRBV6-5 and TRBJ2-1; 10 nucleotides match TRBD2. The trim removed 6 bases at V and 8 bases at J, leaving 10 bases unmatched. CDR3 size: 15 residues. CDR1 MNHEY and CDR2 SVGAGI come from the germline V gene.

This chain joins TRBV24-1 and TRBJ2-1; 8 bases match TRBD1. Germline-derived CDR1 and CDR2 are KGHDR and SFDVKD. CDR3 length: 17 residues. Unmatched junction bases numbered 7, after V lost 4 bases and J lost 0 bases. CDR3 region: CATSETGARLSYNEQFF. The DNA for the CDR3 is TGTGCCACCAGTGAGACAGGGGCCCGGCTCTCCTACAATGAGCAGTTCTTC.

This rearrangement joins TRBV28 to TRBJ2-7; possible D gene TRBD1, 8 bases. The CDR3 totals 16 residues. Trimming shortened V by 5 bases and J by 4 bases, and 21 bases separated the two germline ends. Germline values: CDR1 MDHEN, CDR2 SYDVKM. The DNA for the CDR3 is TGTGCCAGCAGTCGGGCAGGGGGCGGGAGCGGGTACGAGCAGTACTTC. It is translated as CASSRAGGGSGYEQYF.

The genes are TRBV5-1 and TRBJ2-5; possibly TRBD2 for D (5 bases). The CDR3 spans 14 residues. V dropped 4 bases and J dropped 2 bases, with 12 bases sitting between them. Germline CDR1 reads SGHRS; CDR2 reads YFSETQ. Here the CDR3 reads CASSPGVGQETQYF. The DNA of the CDR3 is TGCGCCAGCAGCCCCGGGGTTGGGCAAGAGACCCAGTACTTC.

This rearrangement joins TRBV6-4 to TRBJ2-1; maybe TRBD2 (5 bases). The CDR3 is 16 amino acids. Germline loops: CDR1 MRHNA, CDR2 SNTAGT. Trimming took off 0 bases at V and 0 bases at J, with 9 bases between the two ends. The CDR3 nucleotides read TGTGCCAGCAGTGACTCGAGGGATATCTCCTACAATGAGCAGTTCTTC. Translated: CASSDSRDISYNEQFF.

This chain uses TRBV3-1 (or the pseudogene TRBV3-2) with TRBJ1-2; 8 nucleotides line up with TRBD1. V was clipped by 4 bases and J by 7 bases; unmatched bases: 11. Germline CDR1 LGHDT, CDR2 YNNKEL (reference sequence). This CDR3 comprises 15 residues. CDR3 loop: CASSPRGRGLGGYTF. The CDR3 DNA reads as TGTGCCAGCAGCCCGCGAGGCAGGGGGCTCGGTGGCTACACCTTC.

In nucleotides, the CDR3 is TGTGCCAGCAGCGTTCTAGCGGGAGGGCCCACTGAGCAGTTCTTC. It translates to CASSVLAGGPTEQFF. The chain recombines TRBV9 with TRBJ2-1; 12 nucleotides match TRBD2. Looked up from germline, CDR1 is SGDLS and CDR2 is YYNGEE. After removal of 2 bases from V and 9 bases from J, the junction contained 6 bases not matched to a gene. CDR3 size: 15 residues. Variable domain in full (rest from reference TRBV9 and TRBJ2-1): DSGVTQTPKHLITATGQRVTLRCSPRSGDLSVYWYQQSLDQGLQFLIQYYNGEERAKGNILERFSAQQFPDLHSELNLSSLELGDSALYFCASSVLAGGPTEQFFGPGTRLTVL.

This chain uses TRBV6-5 with TRBJ1-1; the D is unclear. V was pared by 2 bases and J by 2 bases, with 6 bases between. The CDR3 is made up of 13 amino acids. The germline gives CDR1 MNHEY, CDR2 SVGAGI. CDR3 sequence (DNA): TGTGCCAGCAGTTACCCGGGAAACACTGAAGCTTTCTTT. It yields the protein CASSYPGNTEAFF.

The rearrangement links TRBV7-9 to TRBJ2-2, with TRBD2 matching over 7 bases. The CDR3 contains 17 residues. Germline CDR1 SEHNR, CDR2 FQNEAQ (reference sequence). V dropped 2 bases and J dropped 0; count of bases not matched to a gene: 6. In nucleotides, the CDR3 is TGTGCCAGCAGCTTAAGGGTCCGGGGGGCGAACACCGGGGAGCTGTTTTTT. It codes for CASSLRVRGANTGELFF.

The chain is built from TRBV18 and TRBJ2-1; 8 bases line up with TRBD2. V lost 2 bases and J lost 9; bases outside the gene matches: 3. Per germline, CDR1 KGHSH and CDR2 LQKENI. The CDR3 consists of 13 residues. For the CDR3, the DNA is TGTGCCAGCTCACCATTTAGCGGGGCTGAGCAGTTCTTC. It encodes CASSPFSGAEQFF.

J is TRBJ2-5 and V is TRBV7-3, with 13 bases lining up with TRBD2. There are 16 residues in the CDR3. CDR1 SGHTA and CDR2 FQGTGA come from the germline V gene. V lost 4 bases and J lost 4; bases outside the gene matches: 6. The CDR3 sequence: CASSSTGLAGRETQYF. CDR3 coding DNA: TGTGCCAGCAGCTCCACGGGACTAGCGGGACGAGAGACCCAGTACTTC.

V is TRBV19 and J is TRBJ2-5; 8 bases map to TRBD2. The V segment lost 4 bases and the J segment 0 bases; nucleotides outside the gene matches: 7. Germline CDR1 reads LNHDA; CDR2 reads SQIVND (reference sequence). The length of the CDR3 is 16 residues. CDR3 loop: CASSTGGGRYQETQYF. Written as DNA, the CDR3 is TGTGCCAGTAGTACTGGCGGGGGGCGGTACCAAGAGACCCAGTACTTC.

The rearrangement joins TRBV28 to TRBJ2-3; D is unresolved. This CDR3 contains 15 residues. Germline loops: CDR1 MDHEN, CDR2 SYDVKM. V was pared by 7 bases and J by 2 bases, with 16 bases between. The CDR3 region is CASTLSGLHTDTQYF. The CDR3 bases are TGTGCCAGCACCTTAAGTGGCCTTCACACAGATACGCAGTATTTT. The full variable domain, with the rest looked up from reference TRBV28 and TRBJ2-3, is DVKVTQSSRYLVKRTGEKVFLECVQDMDHENMFWYRQDPGLGLRLIYFSYDVKMKEKGDIPEGYSVSREKKERFSLILESASTNQTSMYLCASTLSGLHTDTQYFGPGTRLTVL.

CDR3 residues: CASSPSGQLNTIYF. CDR3 in DNA: TGTGCCAGCTCACCTTCGGGACAGCTAAACACCATATATTTT. The rearrangement links TRBV18 to TRBJ1-3; 7 nucleotides agree with TRBD1. Per the germline V gene, CDR1 is KGHSH and CDR2 is LQKENI. Trimming took 3 bases from V and 6 from J; bases not matched to a gene: 5. CDR3 size: 14 residues.

This clone has just a few counts. The chain joins TRBV7-8 to TRBJ2-7, with 10 bases lining up with TRBD1. The germline V gene encodes CDR1 SGHVS and CDR2 FQNEAQ. With V trimmed by 0 bases and J by 4 bases, 9 bases remained unmatched. The CDR3 is 17 residues long. The chain's CDR3 is CASSLAFPGQGEYEQYF. Written as DNA, the CDR3 is TGTGCCAGCAGCTTAGCCTTCCCTGGACAGGGGGAGTACGAGCAGTACTTC.

This chain links TRBV28 with TRBJ1-5, with D perhaps matching TRBD1 (5 bases). This CDR3 region has 15 residues. V gave up 6 bases and J gave up 1 base, with 13 bases separating them. Germline V CDR1 and CDR2: MDHEN, SYDVKM. CDR3 DNA: TGTGCCAGCAGCGTGCCTCAGGGAAGCAATCAGCCCCAGCATTTT. It translates to CASSVPQGSNQPQHF.

The rearrangement joins TRBV11-2 to TRBJ1-3; 8 positions match TRBD1. This CDR3 contains 15 residues. J was trimmed by 2 bases and V by 4 bases; bases with no gene match: 4. Germline CDR1 and CDR2: SGHAT and FQNNGV. The CDR3 loop is CASSSDRGTGNTIYF. CDR3 coding DNA: TGTGCCAGCAGCTCCGACAGGGGAACTGGAAACACCATATATTTT.